This record concerns one TCR beta chain sequence. There is no known antigen for this receptor. The input lacks base qualities; no much larger clone sits a single base away. The roughly 39 donors, aged about 6 to 100 years, were systemically healthy Caucasian individuals from Russia. Each donor gave approximately 9.3 milliliters of peripheral blood, collected into EDTA-treated Vacutainer tubes. Ficoll-Paque density-gradient centrifugation was used to isolate PBMCs, with at least 7 million per sample. Total RNA, at least 5.5 micrograms per sample, was extracted from PBMCs with Trizol reagent. The percentages of naive CD45RAhigh/CD27high T cells were determined by flow cytometry on a PBMC aliquot from every donor. The CDR3 runs 13 residues from the cysteine to the phenylalanine. The sequence is cut down to CDR3 DNA, 39 bases in frame from base 1. Looking up the germline V gene yields CDR1 SGHDN and CDR2 FVKESK. Between the V and J ends, shortened by 4 bases and 8 bases respectively, the junction contains 14 bases.

The record originates from a study of blood T cells in healthy people across ages (dated by TCRdb to about 2015). Regarding the research as a whole: In model experiments, template switching captured roughly one uniquely barcoded TCR beta cDNA molecule for every two T cells. Four age groups were formed from the donors: young (average approximately 15 years), middle-aged (roughly 38), aged (about 62) and long-lived (roughly 88). Age-related changes in TCR beta repertoire diversity were measured in the study by deep sequencing normalized with unique cDNA molecular identifiers. Two additional independent replicas of 1 million unique cDNA reads from the same blood draw were analyzed for two donors (one aged 18 to 30 and one aged 80 or older).

The full study reports these points: Estimates of total diversity based on one million sequenced T cells were considered lower bounds and underestimates. There was a strong correlation between observed TCR beta diversity and the percentage of naive T cells measured by flow cytometry. Observed TCR beta diversity per million T cells fell roughly linearly with age, and a significant reduction was already apparent by age approximately 41. Because the CMV infection status of the donors was unknown, age-related changes in expanded clonotypes may potentially have been confounded. The long-lived group showed more naive CD4+ T cells, fewer expanded clones and increased TCR diversity than the aged group, suggesting age selection. Because profiling used bulk unsorted PBMCs, naive and antigen-experienced compartments could not be compared conclusively.

The library was generated by 5' RACE. The run used an Illumina HiSeq 2500. The second PCR ran for roughly 7 to 11 cycles and used a J-beta primer mix along with a sample-barcoded 5' primer. A unique molecular identifier was introduced onto each TCR beta cDNA molecule by a template-switch 5' adaptor carrying 12 random nucleotides. Each sample yielded at least 3 million CDR3-containing paired-end reads. First-strand cDNA was synthesized from all RNA with the Mint cDNA synthesis kit, primed by a TRBC-specific oligonucleotide. Following uracil-DNA glycosylase treatment, all cDNA underwent a first 18-cycle PCR with the universal primers M1SS and BC2_uni_R. On the authors' methods: For normalization, 1 million high-quality reads, each with a distinct molecular identifier, were randomly selected from each sample. Instead of being binned into consensus sequences, reads that shared molecular identifiers were thrown out. MiTCR, with a Q25 quality threshold and the strictest error-elimination algorithm, was used for CDR3 identification, clonotype clustering and error correction. A nonparametric unseen species model using Euler transformation provided a lower-bound estimate of total TCR beta diversity. TCRdb trimmed the raw reads at Q25, called clones with MiXCR and kept productive beta chains. Duplicate CDR3 protein sequences are folded into a single record with the most common DNA and genes. The V and J calls here are based on TCRdb, not the publication. The sample table records fewer than 650,000 distinct CDR3 sequences; about 26% of these occur just once. The top ten hold approximately 3.5% of the sample.

Separately, the same data were catalogued under a study of T cells of mothers and their children. The second publication reports: Donors were nine systemically healthy Caucasian individuals: three mothers and their six children. cDNA synthesis used all of the extracted RNA, with approximately 1.6 ug of RNA in each 15 ul reaction. In the second PCR, the M1S primer added sample barcodes and 2-4 random nucleotides. Each mother yielded over 9.5 million TCR beta CDR3 reads and each child 2.5 million to 3.5 million reads. In both related and unrelated pairs, thymic selection shapes the output of TCR recombination in a similar way, with inherited differences having only a minor effect. Normalized repertoire overlap was always found to be slightly, but never significantly, higher in related mother-child pairs than in unrelated mother-child pairs. Persistent microchimeric T cell clones were not detected, at a sensitivity of 95 to 100 clones per million clonotypes. In the study, deep NGS was used to compare the TCR beta repertoires of mothers and children, and features distinguishing related mother-child pairs from unrelated individuals were sought. The mean age was around 42 +/- 4 years for the mothers and around 11 +/- 4 years for the children. After adapter ligation with NEBNext reagents, the libraries were sequenced on Illumina HiSeq 2000 with 100+100 nt paired-end reads. Mother and child libraries were prepared a month apart and sequenced in separate runs to prevent cross-contamination. Each donor had between roughly 450,000 and 2,100,000 distinct TCR beta clonotypes identified. Naive TCR beta clonotypes were estimated from low-frequency clonotypes matched to each donor's FACS-determined naive share, without sorting.

The material sequenced was blood. The source of this sequence is a boy between 2 and 10 years old in good health. This chain is built from TRBV14 and TRBJ1-2; no D gene call is confident. CDR3 protein: CASSPGPGVGYTF. The DNA sequence is given as TGTGCCAGCAGCCCCGGCCCTGGGGTGGGCTACACCTTC.